Sequencing of this T cell receptor (beta chain) was carried out in a study of T cell responses to AZD1222 COVID-19 vaccine. As to this clone: Its antigen is not identified.

Findings of the study overall: CD4 TCRs linked to vaccination spanned spike, dominating at 160-218 and 743-854.

The CDR3 sequence is 17 residues long. V was shortened by 9 bases and J by 2 bases, with 24 bases between the two germline ends. Per the germline V gene, CDR1 is KGHDR and CDR2 is SFDVKD. The assay was immunoSEQ multiplex PCR, and TCRdb's table has in-frame clones only and misses some. The sample yields about 39,000 clones, 88% seen once. The chain recombines TRBV24-1 with TRBJ2-5; TRBD2 is a possible D gene (5 bases). This receptor was taken from an adult who received the MenACWY meningococcal vaccine as a control. Source: peripheral blood, taken 28 days after the second dose of the MenACWY control vaccine. CDR3 region: CATLYTTPAAEQETQYF. The DNA of the CDR3 is TGTGCCACCTTATACACAACACCAGCGGCTGAACAAGAGACCCAGTACTTC.